This TCR beta chain is from a study of control samples from healthy donors and cancer patients. The germline gives CDR1 MNHEY, CDR2 SVGEGT. Germline trimming cut 0 bases from V and 5 bases from J; bases unmatched to any gene: 6. This CDR3 is 16 amino acids long. This clone was recorded only once. The repertoire was sequenced with immunoSEQ multiplex PCR; TCRdb's copy has only in-frame clones and lacks some. The sample lists tens of thousands of clones; about 92% were seen once. The chain is built from TRBV6-2 or TRBV6-3 and TRBJ2-5, with 10 bases lining up with TRBD2. The clonotype originates from a man aged 30 to 39 with colorectal cancer. Sequenced material: PBMCs. The DNA for the CDR3 is TGTGCCAGCAGTTACTCAGCTAGCGGGGGATCCGAGACCCAGTACTTC. Encoded protein: CASSYSASGGSETQYF.